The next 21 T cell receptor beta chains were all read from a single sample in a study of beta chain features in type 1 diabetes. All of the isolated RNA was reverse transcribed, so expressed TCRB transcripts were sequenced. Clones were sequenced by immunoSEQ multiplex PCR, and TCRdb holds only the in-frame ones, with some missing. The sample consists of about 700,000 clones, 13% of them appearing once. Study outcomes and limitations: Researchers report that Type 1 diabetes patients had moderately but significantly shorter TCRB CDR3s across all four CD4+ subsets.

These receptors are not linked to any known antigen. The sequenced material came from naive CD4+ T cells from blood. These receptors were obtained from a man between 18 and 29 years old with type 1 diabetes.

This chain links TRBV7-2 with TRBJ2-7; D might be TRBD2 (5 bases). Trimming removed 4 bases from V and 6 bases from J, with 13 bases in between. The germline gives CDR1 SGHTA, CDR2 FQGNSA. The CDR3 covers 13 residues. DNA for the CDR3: TGTGCCAGCAGCTCTCCCGGAGGTGGCGAGCAGTACTTC. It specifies CASSSPGGGEQYF.

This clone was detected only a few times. The CDR3: CSVELVQGPRGNEKLFF. CDR3 bases: TGCAGCGTTGAGTTGGTTCAGGGCCCGAGGGGTAATGAAAAACTGTTTTTT. V gene TRBV29-1 combines with J gene TRBJ1-4; D is perhaps TRBD1 (5 bases). V was shortened by 3 bases and J by 4 bases, with 21 bases between the two germline ends. CDR1 is SQVTM, CDR2 ANQGSEA, per germline. The CDR3 covers 17 residues.

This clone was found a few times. The CDR3 loop is CASSVATGGQAFF. CDR3 in DNA: TGTGCCAGCAGCGTAGCGACAGGGGGCCAAGCTTTCTTT. This rearrangement joins TRBV9 to TRBJ1-1; TRBD1 matches 10 bases. Germline CDR1 is SGDLS and CDR2 is YYNGEE. V lost 0 bases and J lost 9; bases outside the gene matches: 2. This CDR3 contains 13 residues.

In DNA, the CDR3 is TGTGCCATCACGTGGGACAGGGAAAATTCACCCCTCCACTTT. It translates to CAITWDRENSPLHF. The chain uses TRBV10-3 and TRBJ1-6; TRBD1 agrees at 9 bases. The CDR3 is made up of 14 amino acids. The germline gives CDR1 ENHRY, CDR2 SYGVKD. The trim removed 7 bases at V and 7 bases at J, leaving 5 bases unmatched.

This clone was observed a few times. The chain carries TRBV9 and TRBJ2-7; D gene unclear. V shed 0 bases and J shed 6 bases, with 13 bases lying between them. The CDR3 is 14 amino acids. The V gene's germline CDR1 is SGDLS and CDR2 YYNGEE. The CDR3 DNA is TGTGCCAGCAGCGTAGCCGTACTCGTGGGCGAGCAGTACTTC. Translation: CASSVAVLVGEQYF.

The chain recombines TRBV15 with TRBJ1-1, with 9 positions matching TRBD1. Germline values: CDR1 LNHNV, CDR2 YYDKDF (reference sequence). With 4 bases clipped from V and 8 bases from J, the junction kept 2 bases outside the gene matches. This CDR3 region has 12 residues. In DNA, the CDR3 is TGTGCCACCAGCAAGGGGACAGGGGAAGCTTTCTTT. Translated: CATSKGTGEAFF.

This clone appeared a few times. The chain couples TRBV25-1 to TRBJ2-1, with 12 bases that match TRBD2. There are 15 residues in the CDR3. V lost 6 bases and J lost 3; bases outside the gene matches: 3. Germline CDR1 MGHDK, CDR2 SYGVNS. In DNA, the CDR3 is TGTGCCAGCAGCGGACTAGCGGGGCTCTACAATGAGCAGTTCTTC. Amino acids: CASSGLAGLYNEQFF. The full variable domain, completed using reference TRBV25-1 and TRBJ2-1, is EADIYQTPRYLVIGTGKKITLECSQTMGHDKMYWYQQDPGMELHLIHYSYGVNSTEKGDLSSESTVSRIRTEHFPLTLESARPSHTSQYLCASSGLAGLYNEQFFGPGTRLTVL.

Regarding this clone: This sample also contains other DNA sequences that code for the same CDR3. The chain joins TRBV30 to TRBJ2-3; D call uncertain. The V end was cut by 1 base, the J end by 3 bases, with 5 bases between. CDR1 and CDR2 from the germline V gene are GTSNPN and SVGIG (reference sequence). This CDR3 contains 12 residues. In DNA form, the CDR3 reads TGTGCCTGGAGTGGGGTGACAGATACGCAGTATTTT. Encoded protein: CAWSGVTDTQYF. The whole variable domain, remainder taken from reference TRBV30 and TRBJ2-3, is SQTIHQWPATLVQPVGSPLSLECTVEGTSNPNLYWYRQAAGRGLQLLFYSVGIGQISSEVPQNLSASRPQDRQFILSSKKLLLSDSGFYLCAWSGVTDTQYFGPGTRLTVL.

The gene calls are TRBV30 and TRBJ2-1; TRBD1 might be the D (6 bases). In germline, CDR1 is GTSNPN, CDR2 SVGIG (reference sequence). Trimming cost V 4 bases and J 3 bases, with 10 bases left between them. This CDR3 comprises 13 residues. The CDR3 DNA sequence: TGTGCCTGGAAACAGGGAGACTACAATGAGCAGTTCTTC. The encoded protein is CAWKQGDYNEQFF.

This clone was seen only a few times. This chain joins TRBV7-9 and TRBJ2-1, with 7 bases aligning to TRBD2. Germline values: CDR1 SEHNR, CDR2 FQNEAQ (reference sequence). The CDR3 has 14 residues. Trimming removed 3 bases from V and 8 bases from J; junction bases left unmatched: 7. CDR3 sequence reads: CASSFGLDADEQFF. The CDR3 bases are TGTGCCAGCAGCTTTGGACTAGACGCGGATGAGCAGTTCTTC. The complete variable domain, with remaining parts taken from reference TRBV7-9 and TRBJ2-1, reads DTGVSQNPRHKITKRGQNVTFRCDPISEHNRLYWYRQTLGQGPEFLTYFQNEAQLEKSRLLSDRFSAERPKGSFSTLEIQRTEQGDSAMYLCASSFGLDADEQFFGPGTRLTVL.

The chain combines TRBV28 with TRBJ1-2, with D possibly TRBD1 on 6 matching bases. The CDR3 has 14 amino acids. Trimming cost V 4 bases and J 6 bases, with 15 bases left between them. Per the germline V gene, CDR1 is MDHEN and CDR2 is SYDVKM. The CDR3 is CASSSPGQGNGYTF. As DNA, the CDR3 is TGTGCCAGCAGTTCCCCGGGGCAGGGGAATGGCTACACCTTC.

CDR3 residues: CASSSALAGATDTQYF. The CDR3 coding sequence is TGCGCCAGCAGCTCCGCCCTAGCGGGGGCCACAGATACGCAGTATTTT. V usage is TRBV5-1 and J usage is TRBJ2-3; 10 bases fit TRBD2. The CDR3 sequence is 16 residues long. The J segment lost 2 bases and the V segment lost 3 bases, leaving 6 bases of the junction unmatched. Looked up from germline, CDR1 is SGHRS and CDR2 is YFSETQ.

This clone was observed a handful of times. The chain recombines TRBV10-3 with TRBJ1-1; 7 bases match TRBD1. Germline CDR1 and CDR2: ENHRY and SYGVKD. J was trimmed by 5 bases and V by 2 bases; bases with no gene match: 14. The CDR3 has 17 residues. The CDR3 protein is CAISEQTGRMAMTEAFF. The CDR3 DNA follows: TGTGCCATCAGTGAGCAGACAGGGAGAATGGCTATGACTGAAGCTTTCTTT.

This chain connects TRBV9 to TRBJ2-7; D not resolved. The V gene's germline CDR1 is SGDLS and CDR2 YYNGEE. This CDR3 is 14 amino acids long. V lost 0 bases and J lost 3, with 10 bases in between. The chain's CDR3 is CASSVAPILYEQYF. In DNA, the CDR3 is TGTGCCAGCAGCGTAGCCCCCATTCTCTACGAGCAGTACTTC.

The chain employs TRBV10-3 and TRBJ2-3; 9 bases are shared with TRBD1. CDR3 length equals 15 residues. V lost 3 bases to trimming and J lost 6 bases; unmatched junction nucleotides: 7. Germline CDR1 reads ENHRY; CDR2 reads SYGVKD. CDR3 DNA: TGTGCCATCAGTGATGGGACAGGGAATAAGGATACGCAGTATTTT. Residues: CAISDGTGNKDTQYF.

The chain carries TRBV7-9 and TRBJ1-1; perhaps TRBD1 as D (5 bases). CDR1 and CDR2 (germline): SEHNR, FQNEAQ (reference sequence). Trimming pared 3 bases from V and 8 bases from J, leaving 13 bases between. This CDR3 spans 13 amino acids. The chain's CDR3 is CASSLGWRQEAFF. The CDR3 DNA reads TGTGCCAGCAGCTTGGGGTGGAGACAGGAAGCTTTCTTT.

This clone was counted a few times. CDR3: CASSLAGTGMNTEAFF. For the CDR3, the DNA is TGTGCCAGCAGCTTAGCGGGGACAGGGATGAACACTGAAGCTTTCTTT. V is TRBV7-9 and J is TRBJ1-1; TRBD1 matches at 9 bases. V was clipped by 0 bases and J by 0 bases; unmatched bases: 2. This CDR3 has 16 amino acids. Germline-derived CDR1 and CDR2 are SEHNR and FQNEAQ (reference sequence).

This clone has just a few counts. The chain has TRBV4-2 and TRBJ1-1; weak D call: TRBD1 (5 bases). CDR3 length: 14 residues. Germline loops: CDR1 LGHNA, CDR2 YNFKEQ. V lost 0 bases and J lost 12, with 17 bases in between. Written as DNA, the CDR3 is TGTGCCAGCAGCCAAGATAAGGCGGGGGTAAAGTCTTTCTTT. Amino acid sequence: CASSQDKAGVKSFF.

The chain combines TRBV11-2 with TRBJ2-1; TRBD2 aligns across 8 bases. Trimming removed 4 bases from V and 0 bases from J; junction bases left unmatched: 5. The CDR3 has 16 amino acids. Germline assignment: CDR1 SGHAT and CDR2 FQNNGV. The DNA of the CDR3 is TGTGCCAGCAGCTCTTTAGCGGGGAGCTCCTACAATGAGCAGTTCTTC. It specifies CASSSLAGSSYNEQFF.

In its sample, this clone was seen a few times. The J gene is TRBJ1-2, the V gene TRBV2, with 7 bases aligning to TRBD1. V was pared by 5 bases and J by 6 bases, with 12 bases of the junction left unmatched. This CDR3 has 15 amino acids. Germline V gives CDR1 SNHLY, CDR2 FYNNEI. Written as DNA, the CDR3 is TGTGCCAGCAGTCTTCTCCTAACAGGGGAGGATGGCTACACCTTC. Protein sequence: CASSLLLTGEDGYTF.

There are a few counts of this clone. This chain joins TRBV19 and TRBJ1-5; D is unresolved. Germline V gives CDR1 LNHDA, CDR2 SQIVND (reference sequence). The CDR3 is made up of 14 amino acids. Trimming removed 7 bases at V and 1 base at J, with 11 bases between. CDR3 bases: TGTGCCAGTAAAGGGCGCGTGAGCAATCAGCCCCAGCATTTT. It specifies CASKGRVSNQPQHF.